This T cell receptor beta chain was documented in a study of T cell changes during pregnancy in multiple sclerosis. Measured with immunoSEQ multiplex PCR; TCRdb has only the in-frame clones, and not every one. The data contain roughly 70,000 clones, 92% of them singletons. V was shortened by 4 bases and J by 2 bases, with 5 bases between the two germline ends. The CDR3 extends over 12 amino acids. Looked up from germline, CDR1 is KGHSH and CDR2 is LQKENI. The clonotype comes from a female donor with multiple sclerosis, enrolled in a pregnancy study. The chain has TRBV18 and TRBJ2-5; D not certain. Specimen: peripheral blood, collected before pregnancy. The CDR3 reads CASSLKQETQYF. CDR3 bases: TGTGCCAGCTCACTAAAACAAGAGACCCAGTACTTC.